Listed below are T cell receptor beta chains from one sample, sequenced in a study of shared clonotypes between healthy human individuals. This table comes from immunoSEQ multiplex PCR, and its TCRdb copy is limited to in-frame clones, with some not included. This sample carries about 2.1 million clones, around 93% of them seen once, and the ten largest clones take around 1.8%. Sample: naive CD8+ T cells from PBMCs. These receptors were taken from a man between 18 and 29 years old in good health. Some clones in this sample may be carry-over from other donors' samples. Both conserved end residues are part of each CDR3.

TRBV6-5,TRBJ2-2,CASSYPDRGGTGELFF
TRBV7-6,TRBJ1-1,CASSLSRPTLGTEAFF
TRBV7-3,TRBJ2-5,CASSLIAGLEETQYF
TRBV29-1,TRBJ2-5,CSVEERTPAATQYF
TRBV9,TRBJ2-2,CASSVGGTDSTGELFF
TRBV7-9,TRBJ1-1,CASSWETQKNTEAFF
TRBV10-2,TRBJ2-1,CASSVDSTLRREQFF
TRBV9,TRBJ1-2,CASSHGEPVVNYGYTF
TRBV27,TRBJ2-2,CASSLTGRTGELFF
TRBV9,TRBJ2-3,CASSVAGRGRDTQYF
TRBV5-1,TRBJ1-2,CASSLWTGRSYGYTF
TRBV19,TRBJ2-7,CASSPGQAYEQYF